Below are 24 T cell receptor beta chains sequenced from a single sample in a study of cytomegalovirus exposure and HLA in healthy donors. 13 Jbeta primers and 60 Vbeta primers were used for the PCR. Clones were read by immunoSEQ multiplex PCR, and TCRdb kept only the in-frame ones, dropping some. The table for this sample gives around 75,000 clones. Specimen: PBMCs. These receptor sequences come from a man over 45 in good health and CMV-seropositive.

DNA of the CDR3: TGCGCCAGCAGCCAAGGGACAGGTCAAGAGACCCAGTACTTC. This sequence encodes CASSQGTGQETQYF. The chain employs TRBV5-1 and TRBJ2-5; 8 bases agree with TRBD1. The V and J ends lost 4 bases and 2 bases, in that order; junction bases with no gene match: 4. The CDR3 covers 14 residues. In germline, CDR1 is SGHRS, CDR2 YFSETQ.

V and J are TRBV12-1 and TRBJ1-5; the D segment call TRBD1 is taken from the table without a DNA check. TRBV12-1 is assigned pseudogene status. The CDR3 is 16 amino acids. CDR3 nucleotides: TGTGCCAGCAGCTCGTCCACAGGGGGCGGCCCTCAGCCCCAGCATTTT. The encoded protein is CASSSSTGGGPQPQHF.

V gene TRBV2 combines with J gene TRBJ1-1; no definite D call. In germline, CDR1 is SNHLY, CDR2 FYNNEI. CDR3 length: 15 residues. V dropped 0 bases and J dropped 3 bases, with 11 bases sitting between them. The CDR3 coding sequence is TGTGCCAGCAGTGAAGCGCACGGGGAGGACACTGAAGCTTTCTTT. Encoded protein: CASSEAHGEDTEAFF.

This chain joins TRBV7-6 and TRBJ1-1; D remains unclear. Trimming shortened V by 6 bases and J by 5 bases, and 10 bases separated the two germline ends. The CDR3 runs to 12 residues. Germline V gene lookup returns CDR1 SGHVS and CDR2 FNYEAQ. CDR3 residues: CASRPPGTEAFF. The CDR3 DNA reads TGTGCCAGCAGGCCCCCGGGGACTGAAGCTTTCTTT.

This chain connects TRBV7-9 to TRBJ2-7, with D possibly being TRBD2 (7 bases). Germline CDR1 and CDR2: SEHNR and FQNEAQ (reference sequence). Trimming removed 1 base from V and 7 bases from J, with 14 bases in between. This CDR3 spans 14 amino acids. The CDR3 region has the DNA TGTGCCAGCAGCTTAGACGGGGGGCTGGGGGAGCAGTACTTC. Translating it yields CASSLDGGLGEQYF.

The chain employs TRBV9 and TRBJ1-5, with 9 bases fitting TRBD1. CDR1 SGDLS and CDR2 YYNGEE come from the germline V gene. The CDR3 covers 15 residues. The trim removed 6 bases at V and 6 bases at J, leaving 10 bases unmatched. CDR3 sequence reads: CASTTTGGEGQPQHF. DNA of the CDR3: TGTGCCAGCACTACCACAGGGGGCGAAGGTCAGCCCCAGCATTTT.

The V call is TRBV5-1, the J call TRBJ2-7; 8 nucleotides agree with TRBD1. J gave up 4 bases and V 4 bases, and 7 bases lay outside the gene matches. Germline V gene lookup returns CDR1 SGHRS and CDR2 YFSETQ. The CDR3 has 14 amino acids. CDR3 DNA: TGCGCCAGCAGCCCGAGACAGGGGAGTTACGAGCAGTACTTC. This gives the protein CASSPRQGSYEQYF.

The gene calls are TRBV18 and TRBJ1-2; D possibly corresponds to TRBD1 (6 bases). The germline V gene encodes CDR1 KGHSH and CDR2 LQKENI. CDR3 length: 16 amino acids. Deletions cut 2 bases from V and 3 bases from J, with 16 bases between. The DNA of the CDR3 is TGTGCCAGCTCACCAAACAGACAGGAGTCACACTATGGCTACACCTTC. This codes for CASSPNRQESHYGYTF.

The V and J genes are TRBV5-6 and TRBJ1-5, with 10 bases fitting TRBD1. The CDR3 has 15 residues. Trimming took 1 base from V and 5 from J; bases not matched to a gene: 3. CDR1 SGHDT and CDR2 YYEEEE come from the germline V gene. CDR3 sequence reads: CASSLWDRGDQPQHF. CDR3 DNA sequence: TGTGCCAGCAGCTTGTGGGACAGGGGTGATCAGCCCCAGCATTTT. Full variable domain (outside the CDR3, taken from reference TRBV5-6 and TRBJ1-5): DAGVTQSPTHLIKTRGQQVTLRCSPKSGHDTVSWYQQALGQGPQFIFQYYEEEERQRGNFPDRFSGHQFPNYSSELNVNALLLGDSALYLCASSLWDRGDQPQHFGDGTRLSIL.

The CDR3 coding sequence is TGTGCCAGCAGCCTAGGGGGACAGACTCCCTACGAGCAGTACGTC. It translates to CASSLGGQTPYEQYV. This rearrangement joins TRBV5-4 to TRBJ2-7; TRBD1 matches 7 bases. In germline, CDR1 is SGHNT, CDR2 YYREEE (reference sequence). The length of the CDR3 is 15 residues. The trim removed 4 bases at V and 2 bases at J, leaving 9 bases unmatched.

J is TRBJ2-7 and V is TRBV21-1; TRBD1, as called in the table, went unchecked against the DNA. TRBV21-1 is an annotated pseudogene. The CDR3 contains 8 residues. CDR3 region: CASNPTGV. The CDR3, as DNA: TGTGCCAGCAACCCGACAGGAGTC.

The genes are TRBV19 and TRBJ1-2; TRBD1 matches 8 bases. CDR3 length: 15 amino acids. Germline V gene data show CDR1 as LNHDA and CDR2 as SQIVND (reference sequence). The V segment lost 11 bases and the J segment 3 bases; nucleotides outside the gene matches: 14. CDR3 DNA sequence: TGTGCCGCCTCAGGCCCAGGGGGCGCTGACTATGGCTACACCTTC. Protein sequence: CAASGPGGADYGYTF. The full variable domain, in which reference TRBV19 and TRBJ1-2 provide the parts outside the CDR3, is DGGITQSPKYLFRKEGQNVTLSCEQNLNHDAMYWYRQDPGQGLRLIYYSQIVNDFQKGDIAEGYSVSREKKESFPLTVTSAQKNPTAFYLCAASGPGGADYGYTFGSGTRLTVV.

The J gene is TRBJ1-2, the V gene TRBV5-6; D is ambiguous. The V end was cut by 4 bases, the J end by 1 base, with 11 bases between. Germline V gives CDR1 SGHDT, CDR2 YYEEEE. The CDR3 has 14 amino acids. CDR3 DNA sequence: TGTGCCAGCAGCCTATACAGCTTTAACTATGGCTACACCTTC. As protein: CASSLYSFNYGYTF.

The chain employs TRBV6-1 and TRBJ2-1, with 10 nucleotides matching TRBD1. Germline assignment: CDR1 MNHNS and CDR2 SASEGT. V gave up 10 bases and J gave up 6 bases; unmatched junction bases: 9. The CDR3 consists of 14 residues. In DNA form, the CDR3 reads TGTGCCACGACGGACAGGGGGAGGGTCAATGAGCAGTTCTTC. Translation gives CATTDRGRVNEQFF.

The chain uses TRBV10-2 and TRBJ2-3; 10 bases are a match to TRBD1. The length of the CDR3 is 16 residues. J lost 6 bases, V lost 2 bases, and 8 bases had no gene match. CDR1 and CDR2 (germline): WSHSY, SAAADI. For the CDR3, the DNA is TGCGCCAGCAGTGAGCCCCGGGACAGGGGAAGGGATACGCAGTATTTT. Its translation is CASSEPRDRGRDTQYF.

The chain recombines TRBV19 with TRBJ1-3; tentative D call: TRBD1 (6 bases). This CDR3 has 19 amino acids. V was trimmed by 5 bases and J by 0 bases, leaving 23 bases between them. Germline-derived CDR1 and CDR2 are LNHDA and SQIVND (reference sequence). The CDR3 DNA sequence: TGTGCCAGTAGTCCACGAGTCCTTCCGACGGACAGCTCTGGAAACACCATATATTTT. It translates to CASSPRVLPTDSSGNTIYF.

The chain couples TRBV6-5 to TRBJ1-2, with unresolved D. Per germline, CDR1 MNHEY and CDR2 SVGAGI. V lost 2 bases and J 5 bases, leaving 9 bases between the germline ends. The CDR3 length is 13 residues. The CDR3, as DNA: TGTGCCAGCAGTTACAGCGACGGGTATGGCTACACCTTC. Encoded protein: CASSYSDGYGYTF.

The chain combines TRBV11-2 with TRBJ2-2, with 9 bases identical to TRBD2. Per the germline V gene, CDR1 is SGHAT and CDR2 is FQNNGV. The trim removed 5 bases at V and 1 base at J, leaving 5 bases unmatched. The CDR3 consists of 16 residues. The CDR3 region has the DNA TGTGCCAGCAGCCGTCGGACTAGCGAGAACACCGGGGAGCTGTTTTTT. Translation gives CASSRRTSENTGELFF.

This rearrangement joins TRBV6-5 to TRBJ2-5, with D perhaps TRBD2 (5 bases). The CDR3 has 14 residues. Germline CDR1 MNHEY, CDR2 SVGAGI. V dropped 0 bases and J dropped 5 bases, with 10 bases sitting between them. CDR3 DNA: TGTGCCAGCAGTTACTCGTCCTCGGGGGAGACCCAGTACTTC. This codes for CASSYSSSGETQYF.

The V call is TRBV9, the J call TRBJ1-1; 8 bases are shared with TRBD1. Germline-derived CDR1 and CDR2 are SGDLS and YYNGEE. This CDR3 region has 14 residues. The junction had 1 base not matched to a gene; V was cut back by 2 bases and J by 1 base. The CDR3 DNA reads TGTGCCAGCAGCGTCGGGACAGGGAACACTGAAGCTTTCTTT. Translation: CASSVGTGNTEAFF.

This chain uses TRBV4-1 with TRBJ2-4; weak D call: TRBD2 (5 bases). The CDR3 covers 16 residues. V lost 4 bases, J lost 0 bases, and 13 bases lay in between. Germline CDR1 is MGHRA and CDR2 is YSYEKL. The CDR3 here is CASSLLGDVAKNIQYF. The DNA for the CDR3 is TGCGCCAGCAGCCTCCTGGGAGACGTAGCCAAAAACATTCAGTACTTC.

The gene calls are TRBV11-2 and TRBJ2-3, with D tentatively TRBD2 (6 bases). CDR1 and CDR2 from the germline V gene are SGHAT and FQNNGV. There are 12 residues in the CDR3. V lost 0 bases and J lost 8, with 6 bases in between. The CDR3 DNA reads TGTGCCAGCAGCTTAGAGGGGGGTACGCAGTATTTT. Amino acid sequence: CASSLEGGTQYF.

The chain has TRBV7-9 and TRBJ2-7; 9 nucleotides match TRBD1. CDR1 and CDR2 (germline): SEHNR, FQNEAQ (reference sequence). The CDR3 has 13 residues. V lost 3 bases to trimming and J lost 6 bases; unmatched junction nucleotides: 3. CDR3 loop: CASSFATGGEQYV. CDR3 bases: TGTGCCAGCAGCTTTGCGACAGGGGGCGAGCAGTACGTC.

V gene TRBV27 combines with J gene TRBJ2-1; 7 bases match TRBD1. Germline trimming cut 3 bases from V and 5 bases from J; bases unmatched to any gene: 4. The length of the CDR3 is 14 residues. CDR1 is MNHEY and CDR2 is SMNVEV in the germline V gene (reference sequence). CDR3 bases: TGTGCCAGCAGTTTCGACAGGGCCAACAATGAGCAGTTCTTC. It is translated as CASSFDRANNEQFF.